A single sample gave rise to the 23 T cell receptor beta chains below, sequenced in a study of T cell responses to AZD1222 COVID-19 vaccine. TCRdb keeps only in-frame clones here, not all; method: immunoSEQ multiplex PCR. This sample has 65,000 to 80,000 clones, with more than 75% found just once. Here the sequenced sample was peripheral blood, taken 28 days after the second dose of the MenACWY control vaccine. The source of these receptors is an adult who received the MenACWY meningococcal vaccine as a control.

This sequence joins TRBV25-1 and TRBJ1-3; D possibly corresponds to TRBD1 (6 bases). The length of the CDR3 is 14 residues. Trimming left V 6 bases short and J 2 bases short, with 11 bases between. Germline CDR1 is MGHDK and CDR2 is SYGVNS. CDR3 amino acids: CASRNREAGNTIYF. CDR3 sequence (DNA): TGTGCCAGCAGAAACAGGGAAGCTGGAAACACCATATATTTT. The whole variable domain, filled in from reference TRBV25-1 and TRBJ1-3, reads EADIYQTPRYLVIGTGKKITLECSQTMGHDKMYWYQQDPGMELHLIHYSYGVNSTEKGDLSSESTVSRIRTEHFPLTLESARPSHTSQYLCASRNREAGNTIYFGEGSWLTVV.

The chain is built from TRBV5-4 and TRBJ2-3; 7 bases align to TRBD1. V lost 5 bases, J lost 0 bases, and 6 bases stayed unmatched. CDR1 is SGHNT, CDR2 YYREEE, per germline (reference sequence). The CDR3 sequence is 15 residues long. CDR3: CASRPDRRSTDTQYF. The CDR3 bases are TGTGCCAGCAGGCCGGACAGGCGAAGCACAGATACGCAGTATTTT.

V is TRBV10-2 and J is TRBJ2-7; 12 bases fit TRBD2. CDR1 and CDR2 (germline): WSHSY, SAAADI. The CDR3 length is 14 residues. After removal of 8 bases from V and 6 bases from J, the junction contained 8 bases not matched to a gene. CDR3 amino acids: CASRLAGAGSEQYF. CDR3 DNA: TGCGCCAGCCGACTAGCGGGAGCTGGGTCCGAGCAGTACTTC.

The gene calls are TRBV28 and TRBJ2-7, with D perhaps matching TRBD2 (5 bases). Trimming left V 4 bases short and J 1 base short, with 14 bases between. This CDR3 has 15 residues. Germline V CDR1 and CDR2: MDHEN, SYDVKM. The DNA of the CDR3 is TGTGCCAGCAGTTCCGAGGAACCGGGGTCCTACGAGCAGTACTTC. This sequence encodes CASSSEEPGSYEQYF. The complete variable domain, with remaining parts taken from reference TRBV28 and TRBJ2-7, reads DVKVTQSSRYLVKRTGEKVFLECVQDMDHENMFWYRQDPGLGLRLIYFSYDVKMKEKGDIPEGYSVSREKKERFSLILESASTNQTSMYLCASSSEEPGSYEQYFGPGTRLTVT.

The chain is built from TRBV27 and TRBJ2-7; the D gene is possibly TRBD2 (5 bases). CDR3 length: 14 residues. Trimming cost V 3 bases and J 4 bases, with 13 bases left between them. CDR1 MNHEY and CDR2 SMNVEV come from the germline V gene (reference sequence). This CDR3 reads CASSFDSSRYEQYF. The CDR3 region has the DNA TGTGCCAGCAGTTTTGACTCTAGCCGTTACGAGCAGTACTTC.

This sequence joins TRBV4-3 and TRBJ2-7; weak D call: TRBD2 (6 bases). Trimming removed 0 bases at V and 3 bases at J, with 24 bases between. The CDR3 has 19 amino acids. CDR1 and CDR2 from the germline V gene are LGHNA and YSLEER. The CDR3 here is CASSQEPPTSIGGVYEQYF. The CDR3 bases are TGCGCCAGCAGCCAAGAGCCCCCTACTTCGATCGGGGGAGTCTACGAGCAGTACTTC.

CDR3 nucleotides: TGTGCCAGCAGCCACCGACAGGACCTTTTTTCGCGCACAGATACGCAGTATTTT. Its protein is CASSHRQDLFSRTDTQYF. The chain links TRBV27 to TRBJ2-3, with D possibly matching TRBD1 (6 bases). Germline assignment: CDR1 MNHEY and CDR2 SMNVEV (reference sequence). The CDR3 has 18 residues. Trimming left V 6 bases short and J 1 base short, with 23 bases between.

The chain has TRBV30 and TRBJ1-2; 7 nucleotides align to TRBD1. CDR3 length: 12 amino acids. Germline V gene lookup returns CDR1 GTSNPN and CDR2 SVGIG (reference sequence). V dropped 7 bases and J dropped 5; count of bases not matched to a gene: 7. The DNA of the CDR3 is TGTGCCTTCGCCGGGACAGCGTATGGCTACACCTTC. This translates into CAFAGTAYGYTF.

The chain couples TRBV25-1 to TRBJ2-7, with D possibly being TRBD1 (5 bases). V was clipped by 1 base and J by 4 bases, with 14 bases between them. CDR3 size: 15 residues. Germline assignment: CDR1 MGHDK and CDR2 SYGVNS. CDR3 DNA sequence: TGTGCCAGCAGTGAATCCGGCAGGGTCTCGTACGAGCAGTACTTC. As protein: CASSESGRVSYEQYF.

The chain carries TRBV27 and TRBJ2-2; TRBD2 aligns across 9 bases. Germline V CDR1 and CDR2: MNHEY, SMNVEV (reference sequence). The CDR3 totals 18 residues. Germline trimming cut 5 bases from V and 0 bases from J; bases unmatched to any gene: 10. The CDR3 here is CASSPTFSGSANTGELFF. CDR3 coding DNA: TGTGCCAGCAGTCCCACGTTTAGCGGGAGCGCGAACACCGGGGAGCTGTTTTTT.

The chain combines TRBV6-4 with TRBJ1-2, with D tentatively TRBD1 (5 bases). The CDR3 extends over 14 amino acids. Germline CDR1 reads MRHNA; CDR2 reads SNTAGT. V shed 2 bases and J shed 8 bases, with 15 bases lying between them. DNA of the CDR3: TGTGCCAGCAGTGACGGGGAAGGGGCTAACGGCTACACCTTC. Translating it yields CASSDGEGANGYTF.

The CDR3 loop is CASSVAGSTDTQYF. Here the CDR3 DNA reads TGTGCCAGCAGCGTAGCCGGGAGCACAGATACGCAGTATTTT. The V gene is TRBV9, the J gene TRBJ2-3; D uncertain. Deletions cut 0 bases from V and 0 bases from J, with 5 bases between. Germline V gene data show CDR1 as SGDLS and CDR2 as YYNGEE. CDR3 length equals 14 residues. Full variable domain (rest looked up from reference TRBV9 and TRBJ2-3): DSGVTQTPKHLITATGQRVTLRCSPRSGDLSVYWYQQSLDQGLQFLIQYYNGEERAKGNILERFSAQQFPDLHSELNLSSLELGDSALYFCASSVAGSTDTQYFGPGTRLTVL.

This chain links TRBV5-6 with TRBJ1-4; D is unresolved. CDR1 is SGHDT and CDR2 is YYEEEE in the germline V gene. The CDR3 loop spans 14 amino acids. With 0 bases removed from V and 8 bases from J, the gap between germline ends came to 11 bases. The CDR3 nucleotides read TGTGCCAGCAGCTTGGTACGGAGACCCGAAAAACTGTTTTTT. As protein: CASSLVRRPEKLFF.

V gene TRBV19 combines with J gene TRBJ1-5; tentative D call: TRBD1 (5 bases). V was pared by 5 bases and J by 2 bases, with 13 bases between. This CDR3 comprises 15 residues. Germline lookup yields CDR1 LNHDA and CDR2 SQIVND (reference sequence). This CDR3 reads CASSLYRGGNQPQHF. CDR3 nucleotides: TGTGCCAGTAGTCTGTATCGGGGGGGCAATCAGCCCCAGCATTTT.

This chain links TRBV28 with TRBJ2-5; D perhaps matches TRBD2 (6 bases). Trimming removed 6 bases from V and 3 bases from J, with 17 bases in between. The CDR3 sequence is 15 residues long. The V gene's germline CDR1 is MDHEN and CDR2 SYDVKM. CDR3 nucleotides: TGTGCCAGCAGCCCCAGTCGACTAGTAAAAGAGACCCAGTACTTC. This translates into CASSPSRLVKETQYF.

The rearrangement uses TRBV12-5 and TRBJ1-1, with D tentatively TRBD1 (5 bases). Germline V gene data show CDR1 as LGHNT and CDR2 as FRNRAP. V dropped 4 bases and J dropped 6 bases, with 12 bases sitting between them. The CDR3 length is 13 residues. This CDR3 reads CASGSGGFAEAFF. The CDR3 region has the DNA TGTGCTAGTGGTTCGGGGGGGTTTGCTGAAGCTTTCTTT.

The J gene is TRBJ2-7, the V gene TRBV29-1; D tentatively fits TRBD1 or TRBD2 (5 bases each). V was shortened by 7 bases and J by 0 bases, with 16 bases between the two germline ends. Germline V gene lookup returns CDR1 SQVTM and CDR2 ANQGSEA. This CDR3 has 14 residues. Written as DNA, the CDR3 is TGCAGCGCCTATACCCCAGGGAGCTCCTACGAGCAGTACTTC. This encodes CSAYTPGSSYEQYF.

CDR3 coding DNA: TGTGCCAGCAGCTACTTGGACCGTGGCGAGCAGTACTTC. Its translation is CASSYLDRGEQYF. The gene calls are TRBV7-9 and TRBJ2-7; D uncertain. Per germline, CDR1 SEHNR and CDR2 FQNEAQ (reference sequence). V dropped 4 bases and J dropped 6 bases, with 13 bases sitting between them. CDR3 length equals 13 residues. The full variable domain, rest sourced from reference TRBV7-9 and TRBJ2-7, is DTGVSQNPRHKITKRGQNVTFRCDPISEHNRLYWYRQTLGQGPEFLTYFQNEAQLEKSRLLSDRFSAERPKGSFSTLEIQRTEQGDSAMYLCASSYLDRGEQYFGPGTRLTVT.

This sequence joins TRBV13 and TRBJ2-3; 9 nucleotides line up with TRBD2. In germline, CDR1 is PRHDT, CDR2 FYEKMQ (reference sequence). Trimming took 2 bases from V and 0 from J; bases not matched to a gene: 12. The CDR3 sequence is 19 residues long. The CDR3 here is CASSLFAAGGLFSTDTQYF. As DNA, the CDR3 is TGTGCCAGCAGCTTATTCGCAGCGGGGGGTCTTTTTAGCACAGATACGCAGTATTTT.

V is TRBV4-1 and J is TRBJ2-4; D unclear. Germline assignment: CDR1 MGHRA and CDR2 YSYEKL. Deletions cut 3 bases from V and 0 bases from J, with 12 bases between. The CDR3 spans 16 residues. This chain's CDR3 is CASSQASAVAKNIQYF. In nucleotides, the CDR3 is TGCGCCAGCAGCCAGGCATCCGCGGTAGCCAAAAACATTCAGTACTTC.

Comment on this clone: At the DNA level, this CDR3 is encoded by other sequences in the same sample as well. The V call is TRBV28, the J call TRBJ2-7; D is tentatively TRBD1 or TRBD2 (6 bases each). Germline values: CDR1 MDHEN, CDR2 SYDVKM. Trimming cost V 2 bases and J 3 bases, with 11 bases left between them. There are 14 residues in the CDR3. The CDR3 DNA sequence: TGTGCCAGCAGTTTAGTAGGGGGGAGCTACGAGCAGTACTTC. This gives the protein CASSLVGGSYEQYF.

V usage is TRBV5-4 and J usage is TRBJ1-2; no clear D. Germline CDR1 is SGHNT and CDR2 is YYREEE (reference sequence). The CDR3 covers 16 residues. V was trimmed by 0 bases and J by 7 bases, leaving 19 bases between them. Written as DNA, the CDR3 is TGTGCCAGCAGCTTGGGGAATCAGTGGGAGCATCGTGGCTACACCTTC. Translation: CASSLGNQWEHRGYTF.

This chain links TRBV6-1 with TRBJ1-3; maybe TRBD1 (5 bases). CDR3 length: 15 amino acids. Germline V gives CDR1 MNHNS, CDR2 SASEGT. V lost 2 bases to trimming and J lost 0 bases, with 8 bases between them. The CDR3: CASSESGLSGNTIYF. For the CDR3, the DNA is TGTGCCAGCAGTGAATCGGGACTCTCTGGAAACACCATATATTTT.